These 27 T cell receptor beta chains were all obtained from the same sample, sequenced in a study of T cells in Graves' hyperthyroidism and ophthalmopathy. Amplification of TCR beta CDR3 regions was performed using RNA transcripts as template. HTBI primers were used for first-round RT-PCR of the TCR CDR3. One entry per CDR3 protein results from TCRdb running MiXCR on the multiplex PCR reads. The sample consists of 550,000 to 600,000 distinct CDR3 sequences, 46% of them appearing once. The sequenced sample was peripheral blood or thyroid tissue (not recorded which). Receptor source: an adult woman with Graves' disease, either hyperthyroidism or ophthalmopathy (not recorded which).

The rearrangement joins TRBV20-1 to TRBJ1-1; 8 nucleotides match TRBD1. The CDR3 is 15 amino acids. Germline-derived CDR1 and CDR2 are DFQATT and SNEGSKA (reference sequence). With V trimmed by 3 bases and J by 5 bases, 11 bases remained unmatched. CDR3 in amino acids: CSARNLGQGPTEAFF. DNA of the CDR3: TGCAGTGCTAGGAACTTAGGACAGGGCCCAACTGAAGCTTTCTTT.

A few counts support this clonotype. The chain couples TRBV2 to TRBJ1-6; 10 nucleotides line up with TRBD1. The ends lost 4 bases at V and 11 bases at J; junction bases unmatched: 2. The CDR3 is 13 amino acids. CDR1 and CDR2 (germline): SNHLY, FYNNEI. CDR3 residues: CASSGQGAAPLHF. Here the CDR3 DNA reads TGTGCCAGCAGTGGACAGGGGGCCGCACCCCTCCACTTT.

The chain joins TRBV3-1 to TRBJ2-5, with 14 bases lining up with TRBD2. The CDR3 is made up of 17 amino acids. Germline CDR1 reads LGHDT; CDR2 reads YNNKEL (reference sequence). With 4 bases clipped from V and 2 bases from J, the junction kept 6 bases outside the gene matches. The CDR3 DNA reads TGTGCCAGCAGCCCCGGGACTAGCGGGAGTGATCAAGAGACCCAGTACTTC. Translated, it gives CASSPGTSGSDQETQYF.

Many counts were recorded for this clonotype. One end of the junction varies from germline; a read error may be responsible. The V and J genes are TRBV7-8 and TRBJ1-5; D not certain. CDR3 length: 13 amino acids. The germline gives CDR1 SGHVS, CDR2 FQNEAQ. The CDR3 DNA sequence: TGCGCCAGCAGCTTGTCGGGGAATCAGCCCCAGCATTTT. This sequence encodes CASSLSGNQPQHF.

Regarding this clonotype: This may stem from a read error, because a much larger clone lies one nucleotide away. In this CDR3 the conserved last residue, phenylalanine or tryptophan, is missing, so a read error is likely. The chain recombines TRBV4-3 with TRBJ2-7; no clear D. The CDR3 spans 15 residues. V gave up 3 bases and J gave up 0 bases, with 12 bases separating them. Germline V CDR1 and CDR2: LGHNA, YSLEER. CDR3 amino acids: CASSQRTDLSYEQYL. The CDR3 DNA follows: TGCGCCAGCAGCCAGAGGACCGATCTCTCCTACGAGCAGTACCTC.

The chain has TRBV29-1 and TRBJ1-1; maybe TRBD1 (5 bases). This CDR3 contains 17 residues. V lost 1 base, J lost 2 bases, and 20 bases lay in between. CDR1 SQVTM and CDR2 ANQGSEA come from the germline V gene. CDR3 amino acids: CSVEGSSDGTGNTEAFF. The CDR3 DNA reads TGCAGCGTTGAAGGATCTAGCGATGGAACAGGTAACACTGAAGCTTTCTTT.

The rearrangement joins TRBV2 to TRBJ2-7; D is unclear. V lost 10 bases and J 0 bases, leaving 19 bases between the germline ends. CDR3 length: 15 residues. Germline CDR1 SNHLY, CDR2 FYNNEI. CDR3 in DNA: TGTGCCACCGAACACCCGGGCCCGAGCTCCTACGAGCAGTACTTC. It specifies CATEHPGPSSYEQYF. Filled out from reference TRBV2 and TRBJ2-7, the complete variable domain reads EPEVTQTPSHQVTQMGQEVILRCVPISNHLYFYWYRQILGQKVEFLVSFYNNEISEKSEIFDDQFSVERPDGSNFTLKIRSTKLEDSAMYFCATEHPGPSSYEQYFGPGTRLTVT.

The rearrangement joins TRBV9 to TRBJ1-6; the match to TRBD1 covers 12 bases. CDR1 and CDR2 from the germline V gene are SGDLS and YYNGEE. Trimming at V came to 0 bases and at J to 14 bases, leaving 6 bases not matched to a gene. CDR3 length: 15 residues. CDR3 sequence: CASSVEGQGARALHF. In nucleotides, the CDR3 is TGTGCCAGCAGCGTAGAGGGACAGGGGGCTCGAGCCCTCCACTTT.

The chain links TRBV29-1 to TRBJ2-3; 10 positions match TRBD2. This CDR3 region has 14 residues. Germline loops: CDR1 SQVTM, CDR2 ANQGSEA. Trimming at V came to 5 bases and at J to 5 bases, leaving 7 bases not matched to a gene. CDR3 in DNA: TGCAGCGTTCCGGGGCTAGCGGGAGTAGATACGCAGTATTTT. Translated, it gives CSVPGLAGVDTQYF.

The sample holds a few counts of this clonotype. The chain carries TRBV10-3 and TRBJ2-7; possible D gene TRBD1, 6 bases. V lost 10 bases and J lost 3, with 25 bases in between. The CDR3 runs to 16 residues. Germline CDR1 reads ENHRY; CDR2 reads SYGVKD. The CDR3 region is CASKTKRGGHLYEQYF. Here the CDR3 DNA reads TGTGCCAGCAAAACCAAAAGAGGGGGACACCTCTACGAGCAGTACTTC.

This clonotype was recorded at least ten times. The chain links TRBV10-3 to TRBJ2-7; D gene uncertain. Looked up from germline, CDR1 is ENHRY and CDR2 is SYGVKD. This CDR3 region has 14 residues. Deletions cut 0 bases from V and 2 bases from J, with 8 bases between. CDR3 residues: CAISESGSPYEQYF. As DNA, the CDR3 is TGTGCCATCAGTGAGTCGGGGTCCCCCTACGAGCAGTACTTC.

The chain couples TRBV6-1 to TRBJ1-1; tentative D call: TRBD1 (5 bases). Germline assignment: CDR1 MNHNS and CDR2 SASEGT. Trimming removed 11 bases from V and 1 base from J, with 11 bases in between. CDR3 length equals 12 residues. The CDR3 protein is CAVPQGNTEAFF. DNA of the CDR3: TGTGCCGTGCCCCAGGGGAACACTGAAGCTTTCTTT.

The rearrangement uses TRBV10-3 and TRBJ2-5; D is perhaps TRBD2 (6 bases). CDR3 length equals 13 residues. CDR1 ENHRY and CDR2 SYGVKD come from the germline V gene. V was cut by 10 bases and J by 1 base, with 13 bases left in between. The CDR3 reads CATMGTLQETQYF. The CDR3 region has the DNA TGTGCCACCATGGGGACTCTCCAAGAGACCCAGTACTTC.

Regarding this clonotype: This clone may be a read error of a much larger clone one base away. J is TRBJ2-5 and V is TRBV7-9; 7 positions match TRBD1. CDR1 and CDR2 (germline): SEHNR, FQNEAQ (reference sequence). CDR3 size: 17 residues. The CDR3 DNA reads as TGTGCCGGCAGCTTAGCTCCGGGGACAGAATACAAAGAGACCCAGTACTTC. Translation gives CAGSLAPGTEYKETQYF.

The chain uses TRBV11-2 and TRBJ1-2; maybe TRBD1 (5 bases). Germline values: CDR1 SGHAT, CDR2 FQNNGV. Trimming left V 4 bases short and J 4 bases short, with 19 bases between. This CDR3 has 16 amino acids. In nucleotides, the CDR3 is TGTGCCAGCAGCTCCGTGCGGGGTACAGGTTCCTATGGCTACACCTTC. This sequence encodes CASSSVRGTGSYGYTF.

The V call is TRBV20-1, the J call TRBJ2-1, with D possibly TRBD2 on 5 matching bases. With 0 bases removed from V and 0 bases from J, the gap between germline ends came to 9 bases. This CDR3 has 15 amino acids. Germline CDR1 and CDR2: DFQATT and SNEGSKA (reference sequence). CDR3 nucleotide sequence: TGCAGTGCTAGAGATGGTGGAGGCTCCTACAATGAGCAGTTCTTC. Amino acids: CSARDGGGSYNEQFF.

The chain has TRBV7-8 and TRBJ1-5; D might be TRBD1 (5 bases). The CDR3 spans 18 residues. V was clipped by 5 bases and J by 1 base, with 21 bases between them. Germline V gene data show CDR1 as SGHVS and CDR2 as FQNEAQ. In nucleotides, the CDR3 is TGTGCCAGCAGCGTAAACCCGACAGAAGAGTTCAGCAATCAGCCCCAGCATTTT. This encodes CASSVNPTEEFSNQPQHF.

This clonotype has a count of ten or more. The rearrangement joins TRBV2 to TRBJ2-2, with 7 positions matching TRBD2. Germline V gene data show CDR1 as SNHLY and CDR2 as FYNNEI. The CDR3 length is 14 residues. J was trimmed by 4 bases and V by 6 bases; bases with no gene match: 5. CDR3 residues: CASRGGTITGELFF. The CDR3 DNA follows: TGTGCCAGCAGGGGGGGGACTATCACCGGGGAGCTGTTTTTT.

The chain couples TRBV7-3 to TRBJ2-7; D ambiguous. The CDR3 contains 13 residues. The V end was cut by 5 bases, the J end by 4 bases, with 12 bases between. The germline CDR1 and CDR2 sequences are SGHTA and FQGTGA. CDR3 bases: TGTGCCAGCAGCCCTCATAGTGGGTACGAGCAGTACTTC. Its protein is CASSPHSGYEQYF. Full variable domain (remainder filled in from reference TRBV7-3 and TRBJ2-7): GAGVSQTPSNKVTEKGKYVELRCDPISGHTALYWYRQSLGQGPEFLIYFQGTGAADDSGLPNDRFFAVRPEGSVSTLKIQRTERGDSAVYLCASSPHSGYEQYFGPGTRLTVT.

This clonotype was found a few times. This rearrangement joins TRBV7-2 to TRBJ2-5, with D possibly matching TRBD2 (6 bases). V lost 6 bases and J lost 0, with 20 bases in between. The germline gives CDR1 SGHTA, CDR2 FQGNSA. This CDR3 comprises 17 residues. DNA of the CDR3: TGTGCCAGCAGTCAGAATCTAGCTGGGAGGTACCAAGAGACCCAGTACTTC. This encodes CASSQNLAGRYQETQYF.

About this clonotype itself: The final CDR3 position lacks the conserved phenylalanine or tryptophan, pointing to a likely read error. This sequence joins TRBV5-6 and TRBJ2-7; D is undetermined. There are 14 residues in the CDR3. Germline loops: CDR1 SGHDT, CDR2 YYEEEE. Trimming stripped 5 bases from V and 0 bases from J, with 12 bases between. The CDR3 DNA sequence: TGTGCCAGCAGTTCACAGATTAGCTCCTACGAGCAGTACTCC. Amino acid sequence: CASSSQISSYEQYS.

Concerning this clonotype itself: A much larger clone is a single base away; this may be a read error. The chain carries TRBV7-3 and TRBJ1-1; D unresolved. Trimming took 8 bases from V and 4 from J, leaving 14 bases between them. Germline assignment: CDR1 SGHTA and CDR2 FQGTGA. This CDR3 region has 13 residues. CDR3 coding DNA: TGTGCCAGCGGTTACGATGGGCGCACTGAAGCTTTCTTT. Amino acid sequence: CASGYDGRTEAFF.

This clonotype was detected ten times or more. V usage is TRBV14 and J usage is TRBJ2-5, with a tentative D call TRBD1 (5 bases). The germline V gene has CDR1 SGHDN and CDR2 FVKESK. This CDR3 is 13 amino acids long. The V end was cut by 3 bases, the J end by 2 bases, with 7 bases between. The CDR3 region is CASSHRVQETQYF. CDR3 in DNA: TGTGCCAGCAGCCACAGGGTACAAGAGACCCAGTACTTC.

This clonotype has at least ten counts. The chain carries TRBV6-1 and TRBJ1-5, with TRBD1 matching over 12 bases. This CDR3 contains 16 residues. The germline V gene encodes CDR1 MNHNS and CDR2 SASEGT. V lost 3 bases and J lost 7; bases outside the gene matches: 7. CDR3 protein: CASSDRDRGLGQPQHF. As DNA, the CDR3 is TGTGCCAGCAGTGATCGGGACAGGGGGCTTGGGCAGCCCCAGCATTTT.

In its sample, this clonotype was seen a few times. The chain is built from TRBV29-1 and TRBJ1-1; D perhaps matches TRBD1 (5 bases). V was cut by 1 base and J by 0 bases, with 9 bases left in between. This CDR3 contains 14 residues. CDR1 is SQVTM and CDR2 is ANQGSEA in the germline V gene. The CDR3 reads CSVEVIRVNTEAFF. The CDR3 bases are TGCAGCGTTGAAGTAATCAGGGTGAACACTGAAGCTTTCTTT.

In nucleotides, the CDR3 is TGCAGCGTCAGAGAGGGCTACGAGCAGTACTTC. This encodes CSVREGYEQYF. V and J are TRBV29-1 and TRBJ2-7, with a weak D call TRBD2 (5 bases). V lost 6 bases, J lost 3 bases, and 9 bases lay in between. The CDR3 is 11 amino acids. The germline gives CDR1 SQVTM, CDR2 ANQGSEA.

The rearrangement links TRBV3-1 to TRBJ2-7, with 7 bases matching TRBD2. Germline trimming cut 0 bases from V and 0 bases from J; bases unmatched to any gene: 2. The CDR3 loop spans 15 amino acids. From germline, CDR1 is LGHDT and CDR2 YNNKEL (reference sequence). DNA of the CDR3: TGTGCCAGCAGCCAAGACGGCGGGAGCTCCTACGAGCAGTACTTC. Translating it yields CASSQDGGSSYEQYF.